The present T cell receptor (gamma chain) was sequenced within a study of Vδ1+ human thymocytes. The study, taken as a whole, reports: Highly polyclonal TRG and TRD repertoires with Gaussian CDR3 length distributions appeared in thymus.

Germline V gives CDR1 GITISATS, CDR2 ISYDGTV (reference sequence). V lost 4 bases to trimming and J lost 2 bases; unmatched junction nucleotides: 23. The CDR3 is 19 residues long. After alphabeta T cell depletion, CD3+ Vdelta1+ Vdelta2- thymocytes were sorted. RNA was extracted from the cells and then reverse transcribed. The CDR3 regions were amplified by multiplex PCR from V-gene primers to a constant-region primer. With CATT, TCRdb re-called clones from the multiplex PCR reads. The sample includes about 23,000 gamma-chain clones, 12% to 15% of them seen just once. This clone turned up a few times. Its antigen is undetermined.

The rearrangement joins TRGV9 to TRGJ1 or TRGJ2. The clonotype originates from a child younger than two who had congenital heart surgery. Sequenced: Vdelta1+ gamma-delta thymocytes from the thymus. Subset of the sample: FACS-sorted CD3+ TCRalphabeta- TCRVdelta1+ TCRVdelta2- thymocytes. As DNA, the CDR3 is TGTGCCTTGTGGGACCCTCCGAACTCCTCATCTCGGGATTATTATAAGAAACTCTTT. It yields the protein CALWDPPNSSSRDYYKKLF.